The clone carrying this T cell receptor beta chain was detected many times. This sample was included in a study of T-cell memory formation after mild COVID-19. TCRdb recomputed calls from the 5' RACE reads with MiXCR, one row per CDR3 protein. The sample lists a few hundred thousand distinct CDR3 sequences, approximately 21% occurring once. Sequenced sample: PBMCs or a T cell subset sorted from them (not recorded which). This TCR was sampled from an adult woman who had mild COVID-19 (a few samples of this study predate the infection). Cell type and time point are not known.

CDR3 protein: CSVEGQANTGELFF. CDR3 bases: TGCAGCGTCGAGGGACAAGCGAACACCGGGGAGCTGTTTTTT. This chain uses TRBV29-1 with TRBJ2-2, with TRBD1 as a possible D gene (6 bases). Trimming removed 6 bases at V and 0 bases at J, with 11 bases between. Germline assignment: CDR1 SQVTM and CDR2 ANQGSEA. This CDR3 has 14 residues.